This passage covers 19 T cell receptor beta chains from one sample sequenced in a study of T cell responses to AZD1222 COVID-19 vaccine. Clones were sequenced by immunoSEQ multiplex PCR, and TCRdb holds only the in-frame ones, with some missing. The sample lists about 130,000 clones; roughly 91% were seen once. This material consisted of peripheral blood, taken on day 0 of MenACWY control vaccination. Receptors were obtained from an adult in good health.

The chain uses TRBV6-2 or TRBV6-3 and TRBJ2-2; D may be TRBD2 (6 bases). CDR3 length equals 16 residues. The V gene lost 1 base and the J gene lost 0 bases, with 9 bases spanning the gap. Germline-derived CDR1 and CDR2 are MNHEY and SVGEGT. As DNA, the CDR3 is TGTGCCAGCAGTTACTTGGGACTGCCGAACACCGGGGAGCTGTTTTTT. It is translated as CASSYLGLPNTGELFF.

The chain recombines TRBV24-1 with TRBJ2-2; D tentatively fits TRBD1 or TRBD2 (5 bases each). Germline V gene lookup returns CDR1 KGHDR and CDR2 SFDVKD. This CDR3 spans 16 amino acids. V was shortened by 0 bases and J by 6 bases, with 13 bases between the two germline ends. The CDR3 bases are TGTGCCACCAGTGATTTGCAGGCAGGGCGGGCCGGGGAGCTGTTTTTT. Translating it yields CATSDLQAGRAGELFF.

This chain uses TRBV28 with TRBJ2-3, with 8 bases fitting TRBD2. Germline loops: CDR1 MDHEN, CDR2 SYDVKM. J was trimmed by 0 bases and V by 5 bases; bases with no gene match: 10. The CDR3 totals 17 residues. In DNA, the CDR3 is TGTGCCAGCAGTGCCACTAGCGGCCGAACTAGCACAGATACGCAGTATTTT. This gives the protein CASSATSGRTSTDTQYF.

In its sample, this clone was seen once. The rearrangement joins TRBV4-1 to TRBJ1-1; D not resolved. Germline V gives CDR1 MGHRA, CDR2 YSYEKL. Deletions cut 0 bases from V and 4 bases from J, with 6 bases between. The CDR3 totals 13 residues. The CDR3 region is CASSQEGVTEAFF. In DNA, the CDR3 is TGCGCCAGCAGCCAAGAGGGAGTCACTGAAGCTTTCTTT.

The sample holds one count of this clone. The rearrangement uses TRBV12-5 and TRBJ2-3, with a tentative D call TRBD1 (6 bases). The length of the CDR3 is 17 residues. Trimming removed 0 bases at V and 3 bases at J, with 16 bases between. Germline V gene data show CDR1 as LGHNT and CDR2 as FRNRAP. CDR3 sequence (DNA): TGTGCTAGTGGTTTGGTGGCAGGGGCCACGGTGACAGATACGCAGTATTTT. Encoded protein: CASGLVAGATVTDTQYF.

The genes are TRBV24-1 and TRBJ2-5; D not resolved. Trimming cost V 1 base and J 5 bases, with 4 bases left between them. The CDR3 contains 12 residues. CDR1 and CDR2 (germline): KGHDR, SFDVKD. The CDR3: CATSDLWETQYF. The CDR3 region has the DNA TGTGCCACCAGTGATTTATGGGAGACCCAGTACTTC.

The J gene is TRBJ1-6, the V gene TRBV7-9; TRBD1 agrees at 11 bases. This CDR3 region has 16 residues. Germline V lookup: CDR1 SEHNR, CDR2 FQNEAQ (reference sequence). Germline trimming cut 5 bases from V and 7 bases from J; bases unmatched to any gene: 7. The DNA of the CDR3 is TGTGCCAGCAGCCTCGCCGGGACAGGGGGGAATTCACCCCTCCACTTT. Translated: CASSLAGTGGNSPLHF.

The chain joins TRBV7-8 to TRBJ1-1; no firm D call. The V end lost 2 bases, the J end lost 1 base, and 8 bases lay between the germline ends. The CDR3 covers 14 residues. Germline values: CDR1 SGHVS, CDR2 FQNEAQ. CDR3 sequence reads: CASSLTTRNTEAFF. The CDR3 nucleotides are TGTGCCAGCAGCTTAACCACAAGGAACACTGAAGCTTTCTTT.

This clone was seen once. The chain carries TRBV6-1 and TRBJ2-7; D is undetermined. V lost 5 bases to trimming and J lost 4 bases, with 9 bases between them. CDR1 and CDR2 (germline): MNHNS, SASEGT. The length of the CDR3 is 12 residues. The CDR3 bases are TGTGCCAGCAGTCCTGACATTTACGAGCAGTACGTC. As protein: CASSPDIYEQYV.

This sequence joins TRBV27 and TRBJ2-2; the D is unclear. CDR1 is MNHEY and CDR2 is SMNVEV in the germline V gene (reference sequence). V was clipped by 7 bases and J by 0 bases, with 9 bases between them. The CDR3 has 14 residues. For the CDR3, the DNA is TGTGCCAGCACAGTGGACCCGAACACCGGGGAGCTGTTTTTT. As protein: CASTVDPNTGELFF.

This chain uses TRBV6-1 with TRBJ1-3; no reliable D call. This CDR3 spans 16 amino acids. The germline gives CDR1 MNHNS, CDR2 SASEGT. V was shortened by 2 bases and J by 0 bases, with 11 bases between the two germline ends. The CDR3 sequence is CASSEWGEISGNTIYF. Written as DNA, the CDR3 is TGTGCCAGCAGTGAATGGGGAGAGATCTCTGGAAACACCATATATTTT.

This chain links TRBV19 with TRBJ2-3; 7 bases fit TRBD2. V lost 7 bases, J lost 6 bases, and 10 bases stayed unmatched. CDR1 is LNHDA and CDR2 is SQIVND in the germline V gene (reference sequence). The CDR3 is 14 amino acids. CDR3 coding DNA: TGTGCCAGTAACGAGCGGGGCTCCTCGGATACGCAGTATTTT. It codes for CASNERGSSDTQYF.

This clone has just a few counts. The chain links TRBV7-2 to TRBJ2-5, with D perhaps TRBD2 (5 bases). Germline V gene data show CDR1 as SGHTA and CDR2 as FQGNSA. Trimming took off 5 bases at V and 1 base at J, with 14 bases between the two ends. The CDR3 extends over 15 amino acids. Here the CDR3 reads CASSATRGLQETQYF. CDR3 in DNA: TGTGCCAGCAGCGCTACACGAGGACTCCAAGAGACCCAGTACTTC.

The rearrangement uses TRBV18 and TRBJ1-5, with 7 bases identical to TRBD1. J lost 2 bases, V lost 0 bases, and 1 base had no gene match. Germline V gene lookup returns CDR1 KGHSH and CDR2 LQKENI. The CDR3 contains 15 residues. The CDR3 protein is CASSPPGQGNQPQHF. The CDR3 nucleotides are TGTGCCAGCTCACCACCCGGACAGGGCAATCAGCCCCAGCATTTT.

The gene calls are TRBV10-2 and TRBJ1-6; TRBD1 matches 8 bases. V gave up 0 bases and J gave up 9 bases; unmatched junction bases: 7. From germline, CDR1 is WSHSY and CDR2 SAAADI. The CDR3 has 16 amino acids. The CDR3 DNA reads TGCGCCAGCAGTGAGTCGACAGGGGACTTGGGTTCACCCCTCCACTTT. This encodes CASSESTGDLGSPLHF.

The genes are TRBV11-2 and TRBJ2-3; D perhaps matches TRBD2 (7 bases). V lost 3 bases to trimming and J lost 3 bases, with 16 bases between them. The CDR3 length is 16 residues. Germline CDR1 and CDR2: SGHAT and FQNNGV. For the CDR3, the DNA is TGTGCCAGCAGCTTGGACGGGGGGCGGAAGACAGATACGCAGTATTTT. The encoded protein is CASSLDGGRKTDTQYF.

The chain is built from TRBV6-2 or TRBV6-3 and TRBJ2-2, with 8 bases fitting TRBD2. The V and J ends lost 2 bases and 6 bases, in that order; junction bases with no gene match: 2. The CDR3 spans 14 residues. Per the germline V gene, CDR1 is MNHEY and CDR2 is SVGEGT. In nucleotides, the CDR3 is TGTGCCAGCAGTTACCGGGGGGGCCCCGGGGAGCTGTTTTTT. Translated, it gives CASSYRGGPGELFF.

The chain carries TRBV15 and TRBJ1-6; no clear D gene. Germline V gives CDR1 LNHNV, CDR2 YYDKDF (reference sequence). Trimming removed 0 bases at V and 8 bases at J, with 5 bases between. CDR3 size: 13 residues. The CDR3 protein is CATSRDEDSPLHF. The CDR3 nucleotides read TGTGCCACCAGCAGAGATGAGGATTCACCCCTCCACTTT.

CDR3 in DNA: TGTGCCAGCAGCGTAGCTACGGGCGGGGTAGCCTACAATGAGCAGTTCTTC. Encoded protein: CASSVATGGVAYNEQFF. This chain links TRBV9 with TRBJ2-1; possibly TRBD2 for D (6 bases). This CDR3 contains 17 residues. Trimming pared 0 bases from V and 2 bases from J, leaving 15 bases between. Germline values: CDR1 SGDLS, CDR2 YYNGEE. The whole variable domain, filled in from reference TRBV9 and TRBJ2-1, reads DSGVTQTPKHLITATGQRVTLRCSPRSGDLSVYWYQQSLDQGLQFLIQYYNGEERAKGNILERFSAQQFPDLHSELNLSSLELGDSALYFCASSVATGGVAYNEQFFGPGTRLTVL.